Following are 19 T cell receptor beta chains from one sample sequenced in a study of blood T cell repertoires in COVID-19. Sequencing was performed with immunoSEQ multiplex PCR; in TCRdb, only in-frame clones are kept and a portion is missing. This table holds around 100,000 clones, 92% found once. The sample consisted of peripheral blood. The receptors were gathered from a woman aged 45-60 years with COVID-19, enrolled during active disease.

The V call is TRBV6-5, the J call TRBJ1-1; TRBD1 matches 9 bases. This CDR3 has 13 amino acids. Germline V gene sequence: CDR1 MNHEY, CDR2 SVGAGI. The junction had 5 bases not matched to a gene; V was cut back by 9 bases and J by 3 bases. The CDR3 loop reads CASNRGRDTEAFF. The CDR3 region has the DNA TGTGCCAGTAACAGGGGGCGAGACACTGAAGCTTTCTTT.

V usage is TRBV6-1 and J usage is TRBJ1-6; the match to TRBD1 covers 11 bases. Germline CDR1 reads MNHNS; CDR2 reads SASEGT. This CDR3 is built from 17 residues. V was pared by 3 bases and J by 0 bases, with 1 base of the junction left unmatched. CDR3 loop: CASSDGTGGSYNSPLHF. Here the CDR3 DNA reads TGTGCCAGCAGTGACGGGACAGGGGGCTCCTATAATTCACCCCTCCACTTT.

The chain employs TRBV7-9 and TRBJ1-1; maybe TRBD1 (6 bases). This CDR3 is 14 amino acids long. V dropped 8 bases and J dropped 2 bases, with 15 bases sitting between them. CDR1 is SEHNR, CDR2 FQNEAQ, per germline (reference sequence). The CDR3 protein is CASGITGFNTEAFF. As DNA, the CDR3 is TGTGCCAGCGGTATTACAGGGTTTAACACTGAAGCTTTCTTT.

The rearrangement uses TRBV12-3 or TRBV12-4 and TRBJ2-7; the D is unclear. Trimming shortened V by 2 bases and J by 2 bases, and 4 bases separated the two germline ends. The length of the CDR3 is 12 residues. In nucleotides, the CDR3 is TGTGCCAGCAGTTTACAGACCTACGAGCAGTACTTC. Amino acids: CASSLQTYEQYF.

This clone was counted many times. The chain employs TRBV20-1 and TRBJ1-1, with D unresolved. Germline V gives CDR1 DFQATT, CDR2 SNEGSKA (reference sequence). V lost 3 bases and J 5 bases, leaving 7 bases between the germline ends. There are 11 residues in the CDR3. CDR3 in DNA: TGCAGTGCTAGGTTTTTAACTGAAGCTTTCTTT. Residues: CSARFLTEAFF.

The genes are TRBV24-1 and TRBJ2-2, with TRBD1 matching 7 bases. Germline V lookup: CDR1 KGHDR, CDR2 SFDVKD. V trimming: 1 base; J trimming: 4 bases; junction bases outside the gene matches: 5. The CDR3 is made up of 16 amino acids. The CDR3 spells CATSDFEGAGTGELFF. The CDR3 DNA reads as TGTGCCACCAGTGATTTTGAGGGGGCAGGCACCGGGGAGCTGTTTTTT.

This rearrangement joins TRBV29-1 to TRBJ1-2; 7 nucleotides align to TRBD1. Trimming at V came to 6 bases and at J to 4 bases, leaving 5 bases not matched to a gene. Germline CDR1 is SQVTM and CDR2 is ANQGSEA. This CDR3 is 12 amino acids long. The CDR3 region is CSVRQGFYGYTF. The CDR3 DNA sequence: TGCAGCGTCAGACAGGGCTTCTATGGCTACACCTTC. Filled out from reference TRBV29-1 and TRBJ1-2, the complete variable domain reads SAVISQKPSRDICQRGTSLTIQCQVDSQVTMMFWYRQQPGQSLTLIATANQGSEATYESGFVIDKFPISRPNLTFSTLTVSNMSPEDSSIYLCSVRQGFYGYTFGSGTRLTVV.

The chain couples TRBV29-1 to TRBJ2-7, with TRBD1 matching over 9 bases. CDR1 is SQVTM and CDR2 is ANQGSEA in the germline V gene. Trimming took 4 bases from V and 5 from J; bases not matched to a gene: 9. This CDR3 region has 14 residues. CDR3 protein: CSVAIGTGSHEQYF. CDR3 DNA: TGCAGCGTTGCGATCGGGACAGGGTCACACGAGCAGTACTTC.

J is TRBJ1-5 and V is TRBV3-1 (or the pseudogene TRBV3-2); perhaps TRBD1 as D (6 bases). The V gene lost 4 bases and the J gene lost 6 bases, with 13 bases spanning the gap. The length of the CDR3 is 14 residues. Germline CDR1 LGHDT, CDR2 YNNKEL (reference sequence). This chain's CDR3 is CASSLRGEGQPQHF. CDR3 DNA sequence: TGTGCCAGCAGCCTCAGGGGAGAGGGTCAGCCCCAGCATTTT.

The rearrangement joins TRBV19 to TRBJ2-1, with 7 bases identical to TRBD2. The V segment lost 7 bases and the J segment 9 bases; nucleotides outside the gene matches: 9. Germline values: CDR1 LNHDA, CDR2 SQIVND (reference sequence). This CDR3 comprises 13 residues. CDR3 sequence reads: CASTPGLIFEQFF. For the CDR3, the DNA is TGTGCCAGTACCCCGGGACTAATCTTTGAGCAGTTCTTC.

The chain links TRBV7-9 to TRBJ1-2; D gene unclear. The germline V gene has CDR1 SEHNR and CDR2 FQNEAQ (reference sequence). V lost 5 bases and J lost 3, with 25 bases in between. The CDR3 totals 18 residues. The CDR3 reads CASSPFEGGYAVYYGYTF. CDR3 nucleotide sequence: TGTGCCAGCAGCCCCTTTGAGGGAGGATACGCGGTGTACTATGGCTACACCTTC.

This chain joins TRBV7-6 and TRBJ2-2; TRBD2 is a possible D gene (5 bases). V was shortened by 5 bases and J by 2 bases, with 12 bases between the two germline ends. This CDR3 is built from 15 residues. Germline V lookup: CDR1 SGHVS, CDR2 FNYEAQ. CDR3 DNA sequence: TGTGCCAGCAGCCCAGTAAGGACTAACACCGGGGAGCTGTTTTTT. Amino acids: CASSPVRTNTGELFF.

V and J are TRBV27 and TRBJ2-5; tentative D call: TRBD1 (5 bases). Germline V CDR1 and CDR2: MNHEY, SMNVEV (reference sequence). V lost 3 bases and J 1 base, leaving 12 bases between the germline ends. CDR3 length equals 15 residues. This CDR3 is CASSLQGVPQETQYF. The CDR3 region has the DNA TGTGCCAGCAGTTTGCAGGGTGTGCCCCAAGAGACCCAGTACTTC.

The rearrangement links TRBV9 to TRBJ1-2; D may be TRBD1 (5 bases). The CDR3 covers 14 residues. Trimming stripped 2 bases from V and 0 bases from J, with 8 bases between. Germline CDR1 is SGDLS and CDR2 is YYNGEE. CDR3 in DNA: TGTGCCAGCAGCGTCGACAGAGCTAACTATGGCTACACCTTC. Protein sequence: CASSVDRANYGYTF. Using reference TRBV9 and TRBJ1-2 for the parts outside the CDR3, the full variable domain is DSGVTQTPKHLITATGQRVTLRCSPRSGDLSVYWYQQSLDQGLQFLIQYYNGEERAKGNILERFSAQQFPDLHSELNLSSLELGDSALYFCASSVDRANYGYTFGSGTRLTVV.

This clone came up once. The V call is TRBV19, the J call TRBJ2-7; possible D gene TRBD1, 6 bases. This CDR3 comprises 18 residues. V was cut by 0 bases and J by 3 bases, with 21 bases left in between. The V gene's germline CDR1 is LNHDA and CDR2 SQIVND (reference sequence). The chain's CDR3 is CASSIDTGTSDWGYEQYF. CDR3 nucleotides: TGTGCCAGTAGTATAGATACCGGGACATCTGATTGGGGCTACGAGCAGTACTTC.

The chain has TRBV5-4 and TRBJ2-5; possibly TRBD1 for D (5 bases). Germline V lookup: CDR1 SGHNT, CDR2 YYREEE (reference sequence). CDR3 length equals 13 residues. Trimming left V 5 bases short and J 4 bases short, with 12 bases between. The CDR3 nucleotides are TGTGCCAGCAGACCCGTGGGGCGAGAGACCCAGTACTTC. Its protein is CASRPVGRETQYF.

This chain joins TRBV6-5 and TRBJ2-5; maybe TRBD1 (7 bases). The length of the CDR3 is 14 residues. The germline V and J ends were trimmed by 6 bases and 4 bases, with 15 bases remaining between them. Germline-derived CDR1 and CDR2 are MNHEY and SVGAGI. In DNA, the CDR3 is TGTGCCAGCAGGTTCCCAGGGGGAGGAGAGACCCAGTACTTC. The encoded protein is CASRFPGGGETQYF.

The chain links TRBV29-1 to TRBJ1-2; a weak D match, TRBD1 (5 bases). Trimming left V 6 bases short and J 8 bases short, with 22 bases between. Germline V gene lookup returns CDR1 SQVTM and CDR2 ANQGSEA. The CDR3 runs 14 residues. The CDR3 sequence: CSVPESREGHGYTF. The CDR3 DNA reads as TGCAGCGTCCCCGAGAGCAGGGAGGGGCACGGCTACACCTTC.

The V gene is TRBV28, the J gene TRBJ1-5, with D possibly being TRBD1 (5 bases). There are 16 residues in the CDR3. Trimming removed 3 bases at V and 0 bases at J, with 12 bases between. Germline values: CDR1 MDHEN, CDR2 SYDVKM. CDR3 bases: TGTGCCAGCAGTTTCCTACCTCAGGGTAGCAATCAGCCCCAGCATTTT. This encodes CASSFLPQGSNQPQHF.